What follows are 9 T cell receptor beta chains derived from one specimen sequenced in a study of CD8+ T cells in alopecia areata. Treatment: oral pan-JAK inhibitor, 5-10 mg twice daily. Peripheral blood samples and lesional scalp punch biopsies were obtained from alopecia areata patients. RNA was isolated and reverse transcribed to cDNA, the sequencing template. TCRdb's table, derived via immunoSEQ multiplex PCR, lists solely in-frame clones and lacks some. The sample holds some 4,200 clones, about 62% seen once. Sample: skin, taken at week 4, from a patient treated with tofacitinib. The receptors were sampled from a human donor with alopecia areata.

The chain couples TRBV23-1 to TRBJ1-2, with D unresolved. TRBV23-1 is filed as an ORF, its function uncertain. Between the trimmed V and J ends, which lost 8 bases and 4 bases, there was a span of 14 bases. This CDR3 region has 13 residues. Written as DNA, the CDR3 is TGCGCCAGCCGGTTGGCGCTTAGCTATGGCTACACCTTC. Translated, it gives CASRLALSYGYTF.

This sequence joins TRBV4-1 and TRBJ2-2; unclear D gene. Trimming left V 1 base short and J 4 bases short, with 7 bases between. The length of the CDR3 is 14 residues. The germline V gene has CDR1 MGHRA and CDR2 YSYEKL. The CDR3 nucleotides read TGCGCCAGCAGCCAAGGACACCTCACCGGGGAGCTGTTTTTT. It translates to CASSQGHLTGELFF.

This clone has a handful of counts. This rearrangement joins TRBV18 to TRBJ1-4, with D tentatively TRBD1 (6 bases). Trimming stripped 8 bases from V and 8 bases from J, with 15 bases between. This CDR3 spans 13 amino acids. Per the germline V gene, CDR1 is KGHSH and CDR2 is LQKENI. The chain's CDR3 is CASERGSKEKLFF. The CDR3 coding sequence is TGTGCCAGCGAGAGGGGGTCGAAGGAAAAACTGTTTTTT.

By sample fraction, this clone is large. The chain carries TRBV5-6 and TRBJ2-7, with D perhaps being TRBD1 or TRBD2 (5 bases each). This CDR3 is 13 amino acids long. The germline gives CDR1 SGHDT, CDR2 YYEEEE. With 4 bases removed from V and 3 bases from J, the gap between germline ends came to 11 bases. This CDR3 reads CASSHGTDYEQYF. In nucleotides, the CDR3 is TGTGCCAGCAGCCACGGGACGGACTACGAGCAGTACTTC.

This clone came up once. The chain's CDR3 is CASSVEPGTKYEQYF. The CDR3 DNA reads as TGTGCCAGCAGCGTAGAGCCCGGGACGAAATACGAGCAGTACTTC. The chain couples TRBV9 to TRBJ2-7; D assignment may be TRBD1 or TRBD2 (5 bases each). CDR1 and CDR2 (germline): SGDLS, YYNGEE. This CDR3 comprises 15 residues. Trimming left V 0 bases short and J 4 bases short, with 14 bases between.

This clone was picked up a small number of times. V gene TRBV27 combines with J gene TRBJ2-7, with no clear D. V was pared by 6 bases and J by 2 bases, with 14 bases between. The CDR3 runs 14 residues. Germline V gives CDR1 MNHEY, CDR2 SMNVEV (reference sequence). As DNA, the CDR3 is TGTGCCAGCAGCCCTGGCCAGCGACCCTACGAGCAGTACTTC. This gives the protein CASSPGQRPYEQYF.

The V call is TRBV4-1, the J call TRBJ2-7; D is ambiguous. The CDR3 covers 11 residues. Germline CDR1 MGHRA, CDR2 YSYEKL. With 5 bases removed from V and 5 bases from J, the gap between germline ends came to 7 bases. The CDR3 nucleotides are TGCGCCAGCAGCTCCGGCGACGAGCAGTACTTC. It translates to CASSSGDEQYF.

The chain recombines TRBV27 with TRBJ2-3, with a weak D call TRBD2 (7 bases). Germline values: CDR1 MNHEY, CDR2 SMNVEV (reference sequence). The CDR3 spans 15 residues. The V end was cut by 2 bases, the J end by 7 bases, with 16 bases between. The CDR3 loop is CASSLTGGAFNTQYF. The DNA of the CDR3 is TGTGCCAGCAGTTTAACGGGGGGCGCATTTAATACGCAGTATTTT.

CDR3 sequence (DNA): TGTGCCAGCAGTAACCCCGGGACAGGGACCTACGAGCAGTACTTC. Its protein product is CASSNPGTGTYEQYF. The J gene is TRBJ2-7, the V gene TRBV27; 9 positions agree with TRBD1. CDR1 is MNHEY, CDR2 SMNVEV, per germline (reference sequence). Germline trimming cut 5 bases from V and 2 bases from J; bases unmatched to any gene: 7. This CDR3 contains 15 residues.